This section outlines one T cell receptor (beta chain) sequence together with its context. Germline V gene lookup returns CDR1 SGHRS and CDR2 YFSETQ. V dropped 5 bases and J dropped 0 bases, with 6 bases sitting between them. The CDR3 runs 13 residues. This sample stems from a study of T-cell reconstitution after alpha-beta-depleted transplantation in children. Preparation of the TCRbeta library was carried out with unique molecular identifiers. MiXCR, applied by TCRdb to the PCR reads, yields one record per CDR3 protein. The data show hundreds of thousands of distinct CDR3 sequences, 32% seen once. The receptor's source is a human donor who donated a stem cell graft to a child with aplastic anemia. The source was PBMCs from the stem cell graft donor, collected from the stem cell graft. The V and J genes are TRBV5-1 and TRBJ1-3; D gene ambiguous. CDR3 residues: CASRPHSGNTIYF. CDR3 DNA sequence: TGCGCCAGCAGGCCCCACTCTGGAAACACCATATATTTT.